Listed here are 6 T cell receptor beta chains from one sample, sequenced in a study of beta chain features in type 1 diabetes. No antigen has been assigned to these receptors. General observations from the study: There was a moderate but significant shortening of TCRB CDR3s in all four CD4+ subsets of Type 1 diabetes patients.

Reverse transcription of all isolated RNA meant that expressed TCRB transcripts were sequenced. Here immunoSEQ multiplex PCR was the method, and the copy in TCRdb shows in-frame clones only, minus some. The sample holds some 170,000 clones, roughly 60% seen once. Sample: naive CD4+ T cells from blood. The receptors here all came from a man aged 30 to 39 with type 1 diabetes.

This clone was observed once. V and J are TRBV28 and TRBJ2-5; 7 nucleotides line up with TRBD1. Per germline, CDR1 MDHEN and CDR2 SYDVKM. The V and J ends lost 5 bases and 2 bases, in that order; junction bases with no gene match: 5. This CDR3 is built from 14 residues. The CDR3 region is CASSQTGQQETQYF. The CDR3 nucleotides are TGTGCCAGCAGTCAAACGGGACAGCAAGAGACCCAGTACTTC.

This chain connects TRBV25-1 to TRBJ2-1, with 11 bases aligning to TRBD2. V lost 3 bases to trimming and J lost 12 bases; unmatched junction nucleotides: 7. The CDR3 runs 14 residues. Per germline, CDR1 MGHDK and CDR2 SYGVNS. Here the CDR3 reads CASSDLAGGLRQFF. For the CDR3, the DNA is TGTGCCAGCAGTGATTTAGCGGGGGGGCTGAGGCAGTTCTTC.

CDR3 region: CSTRTGGDTQYF. The DNA of the CDR3 is TGCAGCACCCGGACAGGGGGAGATACGCAGTATTTT. The V call is TRBV29-1, the J call TRBJ2-3; 10 bases map to TRBD1. The CDR3 totals 12 residues. V was pared by 8 bases and J by 5 bases, with 4 bases of the junction left unmatched. Per the germline V gene, CDR1 is SQVTM and CDR2 is ANQGSEA.

The CDR3 loop reads CASSLVASRETQYF. The CDR3 bases are TGTGCCAGCAGCTTAGTGGCCAGCCGGGAGACCCAGTACTTC. The chain employs TRBV7-9 and TRBJ2-5; D ambiguous. Trimming cost V 1 base and J 5 bases, with 11 bases left between them. The CDR3 runs 14 residues. Germline assignment: CDR1 SEHNR and CDR2 FQNEAQ (reference sequence).

V gene TRBV9 combines with J gene TRBJ2-5; D might be TRBD1 (6 bases). CDR1 and CDR2 from the germline V gene are SGDLS and YYNGEE. This CDR3 has 14 amino acids. V was trimmed by 2 bases and J by 5 bases, leaving 13 bases between them. The CDR3 spells CASSVEQGRETQYF. DNA for the CDR3: TGTGCCAGCAGCGTTGAACAGGGAAGGGAGACCCAGTACTTC.

The chain joins TRBV1 to TRBJ2-5; the table's D call TRBD2 went unverified against the DNA. TRBV1 is a known pseudogene. The CDR3 totals 13 residues. CDR3: CTGIAEFQETQYF. DNA for the CDR3: TGCACCGGAATAGCGGAGTTCCAAGAGACCCAGTACTTC.